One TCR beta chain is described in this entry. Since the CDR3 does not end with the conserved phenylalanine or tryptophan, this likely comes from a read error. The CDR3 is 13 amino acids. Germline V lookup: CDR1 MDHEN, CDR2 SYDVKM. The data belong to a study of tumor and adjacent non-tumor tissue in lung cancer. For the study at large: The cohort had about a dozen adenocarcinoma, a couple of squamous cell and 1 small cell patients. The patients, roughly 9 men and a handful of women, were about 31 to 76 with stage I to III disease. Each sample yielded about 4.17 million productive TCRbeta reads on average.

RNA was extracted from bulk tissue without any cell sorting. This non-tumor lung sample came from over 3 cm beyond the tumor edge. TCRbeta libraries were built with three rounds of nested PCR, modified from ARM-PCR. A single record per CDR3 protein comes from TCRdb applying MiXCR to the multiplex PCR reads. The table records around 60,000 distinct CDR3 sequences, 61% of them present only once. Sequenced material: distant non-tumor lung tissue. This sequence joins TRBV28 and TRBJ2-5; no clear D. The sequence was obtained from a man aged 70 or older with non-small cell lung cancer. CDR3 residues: CAGSFPLQETQYL. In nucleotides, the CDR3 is TGTGCCGGCAGTTTTCCTCTACAAGAGACCCAGTACTTA.